This TCR beta chain is drawn from a study of cytomegalovirus exposure and HLA in healthy donors. The study, taken as a whole, reports: Most CMV-associated TCR beta chains appeared HLA-restricted in a later analysis.

CDR3 length: 16 residues. CDR1 is SGHAT, CDR2 FQNNGV, per germline. V lost 5 bases to trimming and J lost 14 bases; unmatched junction nucleotides: 16. Primers: 60 Vbeta forward and 13 Jbeta reverse. The data were produced by immunoSEQ multiplex PCR, yet TCRdb's version contains in-frame clones alone and is incomplete. The sample has under 200,000 clones, about three quarters seen once. A note on this clone: Its target is unknown.

This sequence was found in a woman aged 40 to 50 in good health and CMV-seronegative. V and J are TRBV11-2 and TRBJ1-6; 9 positions match TRBD1. The sample taken for sequencing was PBMCs. CDR3 coding DNA: TGTGCCAGCAGCCTATCAGGGACAGGGAAGTCTAGAACCCTCCACTTT. Translating it yields CASSLSGTGKSRTLHF.